Sequencing of this T cell receptor (beta chain) was carried out in a study of blood T cells in healthy people across ages. At the level of the study: About one barcoded beta molecule per two T cells came from capture by template switching.

Trimming cost V 8 bases and J 2 bases, with 16 bases left between them. This CDR3 region has 15 residues. Per the germline V gene, CDR1 is KGHSH and CDR2 is LQKENI. Study conclusions and caveats: Since the PBMCs were unsorted, naive and antigen-experienced cells could not be conclusively compared. The study lacked donor CMV status, which possibly confounded expanded clonotype changes.

PCR was performed a second time for about 6 to 12 cycles using a sample-barcoded 5' primer and a J-beta primer mix. A template-switch adaptor that had 12 random nucleotides put a tag on each cDNA molecule. TCRdb reanalysed the 5' RACE reads using MiXCR and keeps one entry per CDR3 protein. The sample holds roughly 730,000 distinct CDR3 sequences, about 56% seen once. As for this clonotype: The antigen remains unidentified.

This clonotype originated in a man in his forties or fifties in good health. Material: blood. This chain links TRBV18 with TRBJ2-1; no firm D call. The CDR3 region has the DNA TGTGCCAGCCGCTCACTTGAAGTGACCTACAATGAGCAGTTCTTC. It specifies CASRSLEVTYNEQFF.